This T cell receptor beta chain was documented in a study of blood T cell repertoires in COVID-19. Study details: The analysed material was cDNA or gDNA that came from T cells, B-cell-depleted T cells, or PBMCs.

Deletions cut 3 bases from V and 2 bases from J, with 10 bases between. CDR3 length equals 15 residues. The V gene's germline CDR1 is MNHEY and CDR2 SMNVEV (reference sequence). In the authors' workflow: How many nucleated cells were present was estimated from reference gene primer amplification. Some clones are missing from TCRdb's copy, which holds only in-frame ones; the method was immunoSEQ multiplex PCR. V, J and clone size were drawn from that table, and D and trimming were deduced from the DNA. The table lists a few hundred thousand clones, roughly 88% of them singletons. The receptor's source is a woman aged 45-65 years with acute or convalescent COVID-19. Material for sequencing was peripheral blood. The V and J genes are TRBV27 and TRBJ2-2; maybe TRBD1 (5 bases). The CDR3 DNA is TGTGCCAGCAGTTTGTCCCAGGGAAACACCGGGGAGCTGTTTTTT. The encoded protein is CASSLSQGNTGELFF.